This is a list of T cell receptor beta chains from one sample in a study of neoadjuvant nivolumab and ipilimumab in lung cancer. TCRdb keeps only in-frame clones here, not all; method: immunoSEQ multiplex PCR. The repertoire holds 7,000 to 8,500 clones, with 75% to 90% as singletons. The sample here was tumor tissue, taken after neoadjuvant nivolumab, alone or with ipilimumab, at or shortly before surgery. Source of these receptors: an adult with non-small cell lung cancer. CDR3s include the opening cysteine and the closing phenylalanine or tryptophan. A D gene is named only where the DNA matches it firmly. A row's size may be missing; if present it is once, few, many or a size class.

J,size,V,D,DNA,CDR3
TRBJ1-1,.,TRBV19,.,TGTGCCAGTAGCAGCGGTAGGGTTTTCTTT,CASSSGRVFF
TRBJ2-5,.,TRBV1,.,TGCACCAGCAGCCACGAATGGGATATAGCGGGGGGAGAGACCCAGTACTTC,CTSSHEWDIAGGETQYF
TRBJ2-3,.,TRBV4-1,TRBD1,TGCGCCAGCAGCCAAGGCGGACAGGGCTTCACAGATACGCAGTATTTT,CASSQGGQGFTDTQYF
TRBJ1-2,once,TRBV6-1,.,TGTGCCAGCAGTGAACCCGGCGCAGGACTGTTTAGGGGCTACACCTTC,CASSEPGAGLFRGYTF
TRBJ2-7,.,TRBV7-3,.,TGTGCCAGCAGCTACGAGCAGTACTTC,CASSYEQYF
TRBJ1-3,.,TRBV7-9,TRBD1,TGTGCCAGCAGCTTGGGGACAGGGGCAAGAAACACCATATATTTT,CASSLGTGARNTIYF
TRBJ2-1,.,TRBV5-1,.,TGCGCCAGCAGTCGTATAGGTGTGTCCTACAATGAGCAGTTCTTC,CASSRIGVSYNEQFF
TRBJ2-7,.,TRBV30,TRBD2,TGTGCCTGGAGTGTGGGGAGGGGCCCCTACGAGCAGTACTTC,CAWSVGRGPYEQYF
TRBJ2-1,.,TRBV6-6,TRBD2,TGTGCCAGCAGTTACTTTTTACGGGGGGGCGTCGATGAGCAGTTCTTC,CASSYFLRGGVDEQFF
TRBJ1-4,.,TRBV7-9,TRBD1,TGTGCCAGCAGCCCGGGGACAGGGGATGAAAAACTGTTTTTT,CASSPGTGDEKLFF
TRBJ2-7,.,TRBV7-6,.,TGTGCCAGCAGCTTAGTCCCCGGGGGCCTCACCTACGAGCAGTACTTC,CASSLVPGGLTYEQYF
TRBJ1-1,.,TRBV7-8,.,TGTGCCAGCAGCGCACTGGCCGGGACACAGAACACTGAAGCTTTCTTT,CASSALAGTQNTEAFF
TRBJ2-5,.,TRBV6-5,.,TGTGCCAGCAGTTACTCGTGGCAGAGGGTCGGGGAGACCCAGTACTTC,CASSYSWQRVGETQYF
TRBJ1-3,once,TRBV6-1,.,TGTGCCAGCCGGGGTTCTGGAAACACCATATATTTT,CASRGSGNTIYF
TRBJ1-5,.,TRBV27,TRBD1,TGTGCCAGCAGACCTCAGGGGGAAATACATCAGCCCCAGCATTTT,CASRPQGEIHQPQHF
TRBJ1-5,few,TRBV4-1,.,TGCGCCAGCAGCCAAGTGGGGGGAGGGCAGCCCCAGCATTTT,CASSQVGGGQPQHF
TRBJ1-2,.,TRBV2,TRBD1,TGTGCCAGCAGTACGGGACAGGAGCTCTATGGCTACACCTTC,CASSTGQELYGYTF
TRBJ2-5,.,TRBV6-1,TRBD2,TGTGCCAGCAGTGAAGGGTTGCGGGGGGGCGGAGAGACCCAGTACTTC,CASSEGLRGGGETQYF
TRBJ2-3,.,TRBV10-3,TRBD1,TGTGCCATCAGTGGGGACAGCCTTTCTAGCACAGATACGCAGTATTTT,CAISGDSLSSTDTQYF
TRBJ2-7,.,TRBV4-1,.,TGCGCCAGCAGCAAGGCCCCAGGATACTACTACGAGCAGTACTTC,CASSKAPGYYYEQYF
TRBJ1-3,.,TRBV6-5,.,TGTGCCAGCAGTTATTCCAAGGGAAACACCATATATTTT,CASSYSKGNTIYF
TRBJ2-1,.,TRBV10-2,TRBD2,TGCGCCAGCAGTGGAGCGGGGGCTGAGCAGTTCTTC,CASSGAGAEQFF
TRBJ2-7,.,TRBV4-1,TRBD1,TGCGCCAGCAGCCAAGAGGGACAGGGACCCTACGAGCAGTACTTC,CASSQEGQGPYEQYF
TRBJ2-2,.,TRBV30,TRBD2,TGTGCCTGGAGTGCGGGACTAGCGGGGGGGCCCGGGGAGCTGTTTTTT,CAWSAGLAGGPGELFF
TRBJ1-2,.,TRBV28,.,TGTGCCAGCACCGAAGGCCAGGGGCGTAACTATGGCTACACCTTC,CASTEGQGRNYGYTF
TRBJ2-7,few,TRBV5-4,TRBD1,TGTGCCAGCAGCTTGGGACAGGGCTCCTACGAGCAGTACTTC,CASSLGQGSYEQYF
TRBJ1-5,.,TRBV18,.,TGTGCCAGCTCCATCACGCACGGGGGGGACGATCAGCCCCAGCATTTT,CASSITHGGDDQPQHF
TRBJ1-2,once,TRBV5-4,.,TGTGCCAGCAGCTTGACGGGGGGCTACACCTTC,CASSLTGGYTF
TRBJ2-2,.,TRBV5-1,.,TGCGCCAGCAGCCATATCAGGGACACCGGGGAGCTGTTTTTT,CASSHIRDTGELFF
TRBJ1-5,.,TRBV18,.,TGTGCCAGCTCACCGGGCAGGGGCCCTAATCAGCCCCAGCATTTT,CASSPGRGPNQPQHF
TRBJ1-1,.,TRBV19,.,TGTGCCAGTAGTACAGACAGAAACACTGAAGCTTTCTTT,CASSTDRNTEAFF
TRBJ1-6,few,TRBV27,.,TGTGCCAGCAGATCGGACAACTATAATTCACCCCTCCACTTT,CASRSDNYNSPLHF
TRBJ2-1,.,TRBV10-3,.,TGTGCCATCAGTGAGTCTACTTGGGGGTCCTCCTACAATGAGCAGTTCTTC,CAISESTWGSSYNEQFF
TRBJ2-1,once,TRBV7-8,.,TGTGCCAGCAGCGACTACAATGAGCAGTTCTTC,CASSDYNEQFF
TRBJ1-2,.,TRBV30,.,TGTGCCTGGAGTGGAAAGGGAACAGGGTGGTCTCATGGCTACACCTTC,CAWSGKGTGWSHGYTF
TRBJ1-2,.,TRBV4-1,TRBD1,TGCGCCAGCAGCCAAGGAGCCACAGGGGCGGACTATGGCTACACCTTC,CASSQGATGADYGYTF
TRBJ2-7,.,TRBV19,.,TGTGCCAGTAGTCCCCGGGGGCAGCAGGGTACTTACGAGCAGTACTTC,CASSPRGQQGTYEQYF
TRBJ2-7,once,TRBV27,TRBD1,TGTGCCAGCAGTTCGACAGGGGGCTTCTCCTACGAGCAGTACTTC,CASSSTGGFSYEQYF
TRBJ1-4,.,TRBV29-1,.,TGCAGCGCTCGAGAGGACACAACTAATGAAAAACTGTTTTTT,CSAREDTTNEKLFF
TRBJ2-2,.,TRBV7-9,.,TGTGCCAGCAGCTTCACAGCGGGCACCGGGGAGCTGTTTTTT,CASSFTAGTGELFF